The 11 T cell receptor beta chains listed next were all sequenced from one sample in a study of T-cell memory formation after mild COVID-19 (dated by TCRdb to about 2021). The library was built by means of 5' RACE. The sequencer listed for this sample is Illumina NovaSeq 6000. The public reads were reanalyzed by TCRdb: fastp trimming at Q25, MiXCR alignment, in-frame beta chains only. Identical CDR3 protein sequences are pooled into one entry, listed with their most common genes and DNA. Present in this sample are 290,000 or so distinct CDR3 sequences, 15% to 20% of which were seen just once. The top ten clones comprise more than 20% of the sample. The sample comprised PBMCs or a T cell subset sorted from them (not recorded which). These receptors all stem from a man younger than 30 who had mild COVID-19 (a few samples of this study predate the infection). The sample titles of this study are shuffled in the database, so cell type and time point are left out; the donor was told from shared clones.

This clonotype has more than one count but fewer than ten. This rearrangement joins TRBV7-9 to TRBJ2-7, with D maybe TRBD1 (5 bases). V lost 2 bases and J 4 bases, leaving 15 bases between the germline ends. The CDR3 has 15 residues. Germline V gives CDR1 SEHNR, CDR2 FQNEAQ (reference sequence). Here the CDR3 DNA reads TGTGCCAGCAGCTTATTCGGTCAGGGTCCTTACGAGCAGTACTTC. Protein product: CASSLFGQGPYEQYF. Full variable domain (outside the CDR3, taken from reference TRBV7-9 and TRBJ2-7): DTGVSQNPRHKITKRGQNVTFRCDPISEHNRLYWYRQTLGQGPEFLTYFQNEAQLEKSRLLSDRFSAERPKGSFSTLEIQRTEQGDSAMYLCASSLFGQGPYEQYFGPGTRLTVT.

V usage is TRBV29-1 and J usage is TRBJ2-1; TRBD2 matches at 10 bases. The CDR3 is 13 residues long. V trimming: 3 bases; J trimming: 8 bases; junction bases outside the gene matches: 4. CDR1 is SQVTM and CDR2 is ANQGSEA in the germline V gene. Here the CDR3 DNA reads TGCAGCGTTGAGAGCGGGGGGGCCGATGAGCAGTTCTTC. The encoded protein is CSVESGGADEQFF.

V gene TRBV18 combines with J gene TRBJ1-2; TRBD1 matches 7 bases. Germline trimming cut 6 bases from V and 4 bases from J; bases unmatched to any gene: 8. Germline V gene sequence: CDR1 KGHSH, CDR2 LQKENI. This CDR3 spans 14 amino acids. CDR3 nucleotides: TGTGCCAGCTCCCGCGACAGGGTAGGCTATGGCTACACCTTC. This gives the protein CASSRDRVGYGYTF.

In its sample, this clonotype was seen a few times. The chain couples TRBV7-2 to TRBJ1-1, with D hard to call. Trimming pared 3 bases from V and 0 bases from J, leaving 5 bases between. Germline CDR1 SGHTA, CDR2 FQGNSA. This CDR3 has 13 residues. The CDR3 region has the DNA TGTGCCAGCAGCTTCACGGTGAACACTGAAGCTTTCTTT. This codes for CASSFTVNTEAFF.

The CDR3 DNA sequence: TGCGCCAGCAAGAAGGGACTAGCCCAAGAGACCCAGTACTTC. Its protein is CASKKGLAQETQYF. This chain connects TRBV5-1 to TRBJ2-5; TRBD2 matches 9 bases. This CDR3 spans 14 amino acids. Trimming took 6 bases from V and 1 from J; bases not matched to a gene: 4. The germline gives CDR1 SGHRS, CDR2 YFSETQ.

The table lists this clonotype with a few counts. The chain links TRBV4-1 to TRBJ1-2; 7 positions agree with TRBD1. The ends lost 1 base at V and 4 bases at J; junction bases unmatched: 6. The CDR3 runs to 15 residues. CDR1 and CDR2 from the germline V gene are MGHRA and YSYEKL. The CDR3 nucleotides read TGCGCCAGCAGCCAAGCCGGAACAGGGGCCTATGGCTACACCTTC. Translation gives CASSQAGTGAYGYTF.

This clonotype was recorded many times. The DNA of the CDR3 is TGTGCCAGCAGCTTAGCAACAGGAACGGGCTACACCTTC. It translates to CASSLATGTGYTF. This chain links TRBV11-3 with TRBJ1-2; tentative D call: TRBD1 (5 bases). Germline V gene data show CDR1 as SGHNT and CDR2 as YENEEA. Trimming stripped 1 base from V and 8 bases from J, with 11 bases between. This CDR3 spans 13 amino acids.

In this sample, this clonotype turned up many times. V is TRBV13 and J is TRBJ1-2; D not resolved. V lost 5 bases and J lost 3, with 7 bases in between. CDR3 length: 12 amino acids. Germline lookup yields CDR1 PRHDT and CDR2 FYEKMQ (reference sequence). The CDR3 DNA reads TGTGCCAGCAGCCATCGGGACTATGGCTACACCTTC. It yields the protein CASSHRDYGYTF.

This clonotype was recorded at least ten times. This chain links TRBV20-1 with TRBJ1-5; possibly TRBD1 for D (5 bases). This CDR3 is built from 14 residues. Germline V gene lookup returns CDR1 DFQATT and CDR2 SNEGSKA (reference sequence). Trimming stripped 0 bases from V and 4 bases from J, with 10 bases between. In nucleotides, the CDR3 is TGCAGTGCTAGAGACGGGGCAGAGAATCAGCCCCAGCATTTT. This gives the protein CSARDGAENQPQHF.

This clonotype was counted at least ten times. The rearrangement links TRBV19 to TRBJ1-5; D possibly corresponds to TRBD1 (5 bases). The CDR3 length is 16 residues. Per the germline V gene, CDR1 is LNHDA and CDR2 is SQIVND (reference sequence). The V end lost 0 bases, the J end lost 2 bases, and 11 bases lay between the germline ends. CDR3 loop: CASSIDGAGGNQPQHF. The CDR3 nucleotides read TGTGCCAGTAGTATAGATGGGGCAGGAGGCAATCAGCCCCAGCATTTT. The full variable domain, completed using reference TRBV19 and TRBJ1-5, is DGGITQSPKYLFRKEGQNVTLSCEQNLNHDAMYWYRQDPGQGLRLIYYSQIVNDFQKGDIAEGYSVSREKKESFPLTVTSAQKNPTAFYLCASSIDGAGGNQPQHFGDGTRLSIL.

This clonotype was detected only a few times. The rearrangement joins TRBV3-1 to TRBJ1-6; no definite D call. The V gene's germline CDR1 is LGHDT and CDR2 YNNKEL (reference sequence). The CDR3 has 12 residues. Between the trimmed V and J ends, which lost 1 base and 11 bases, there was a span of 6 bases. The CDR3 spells CASSQGRAPLHF. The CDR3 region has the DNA TGTGCCAGCAGCCAAGGGCGTGCACCCCTCCACTTT.